Listed here are 8 T cell receptor beta chains from one sample, sequenced in a study of read filtering for tumor transcriptome and immune sequencing. Molecular barcoded adaptors covering alpha/delta and beta/gamma chains were used on approximately 400 ng RNA. TCRdb re-called the reads with MiXCR, one entry per CDR3 protein. The repertoire has 100,000 to 150,000 distinct CDR3 sequences, 10% to 15% of them found once; the top ten carry around 10%. The specimen sequenced was a population of CD138-negative cells sorted from bone marrow. The receptors were gathered from a donor at least 40 years old with multiple myeloma.

This clonotype came up many times. V gene TRBV20-1 combines with J gene TRBJ2-1, with unresolved D. CDR3 length: 14 amino acids. The germline V gene has CDR1 DFQATT and CDR2 SNEGSKA (reference sequence). Trimming left V 3 bases short and J 7 bases short, with 16 bases between. This CDR3 reads CSASNLGYPNEQFF. The CDR3 nucleotides are TGCAGTGCTAGTAATTTGGGTTATCCGAATGAGCAGTTCTTC.

The chain combines TRBV2 with TRBJ2-2, with TRBD1 matching over 8 bases. The junction had 3 bases not matched to a gene; V was cut back by 6 bases and J by 0 bases. Germline loops: CDR1 SNHLY, CDR2 FYNNEI. This CDR3 contains 15 residues. The CDR3: CASRGQATNTGELFF. The CDR3 DNA follows: TGTGCCAGCAGGGGACAGGCTACGAACACCGGGGAGCTGTTTTTT.

This clonotype was counted many times. The CDR3, as DNA: TGTGCCAGCAGTGGGGGACTTTTAGAGACCCAGTACTTC. This sequence encodes CASSGGLLETQYF. The chain combines TRBV6-1 with TRBJ2-5; a possible D gene is TRBD2 (6 bases). This CDR3 has 13 residues. V was clipped by 4 bases and J by 4 bases, with 10 bases between them. CDR1 is MNHNS and CDR2 is SASEGT in the germline V gene.

This clonotype occurred many times. This chain connects TRBV20-1 to TRBJ2-1; 11 nucleotides align to TRBD2. Losses at the gene ends were 4 bases for V and 0 bases for J; bases not matched to a gene: 2. Germline CDR1 reads DFQATT; CDR2 reads SNEGSKA (reference sequence). This CDR3 is 15 amino acids long. CDR3 nucleotides: TGCAGTGCTACCCTAGCGGGAGGCTCCTACAATGAGCAGTTCTTC. Its translation: CSATLAGGSYNEQFF.

This clonotype has only a few counts. The chain links TRBV28 to TRBJ2-5; the match to TRBD1 covers 7 bases. V was pared by 2 bases and J by 1 base, with 4 bases of the junction left unmatched. The germline V gene has CDR1 MDHEN and CDR2 SYDVKM. The CDR3 totals 15 residues. CDR3 nucleotides: TGTGCCAGCAGTTTAATCGGGACAGCCCAAGAGACCCAGTACTTC. Its translation is CASSLIGTAQETQYF.

This clonotype was seen repeatedly, ten times or more. The V and J genes are TRBV7-9 and TRBJ2-3, with D tentatively TRBD2 (5 bases). The CDR3 runs to 15 residues. CDR1 is SEHNR, CDR2 FQNEAQ, per germline (reference sequence). Trimming shortened V by 5 bases and J by 4 bases, and 16 bases separated the two germline ends. The CDR3 here is CASSSTTRDPDTQYF. For the CDR3, the DNA is TGTGCCAGCAGCAGCACTACTAGAGATCCAGATACGCAGTATTTT.

In its sample, this clonotype was seen many times. This chain uses TRBV5-4 with TRBJ2-6; 7 bases match TRBD1. This CDR3 region has 16 residues. Germline V lookup: CDR1 SGHNT, CDR2 YYREEE (reference sequence). Trimming removed 2 bases from V and 2 bases from J; junction bases left unmatched: 4. CDR3 loop: CASSLDRVAGANVLTF. As DNA, the CDR3 is TGTGCCAGCAGCTTAGACAGGGTTGCTGGGGCCAACGTCCTGACTTTC.

Details on this clonotype: This likely came from a read error, as a far larger clone is one base away. This chain uses TRBV7-2 with TRBJ2-1; either TRBD1 or TRBD2 may fit D (5 bases each). Germline loops: CDR1 SGHTA, CDR2 FQGNSA. The V end was cut by 4 bases, the J end by 9 bases, with 13 bases between. This CDR3 region has 13 residues. The DNA of the CDR3 is TGTGCCAGCAGCTCAAAGTGGGACGGTGAGCAGTTCTTC. This gives the protein CASSSKWDGEQFF.